This T cell receptor beta chain was documented in a study of human T cells and chemical hapten exposure. Broader study findings: TCRs at high frequency, those above 1 in 1000, did not change with DPC sensitization.

The CDR3 is 15 residues long. The germline V gene has CDR1 MDHEN and CDR2 SYDVKM. Trimming removed 6 bases at V and 5 bases at J, with 16 bases between. Points on this clonotype: As yet, its antigen is unknown.

Time point denoted: healthy volunteer bleed at 6 weeks. Unfractionated whole blood was the source from which total RNA was extracted. Using its own MiXCR run on the RACE reads, TCRdb lists one record per CDR3 protein. This sample yields some 81,000 distinct CDR3 sequences, of which about 8.6% are seen a single time; 1.7% belongs to the top ten. The sequenced material came from whole blood. The chain couples TRBV28 to TRBJ1-4; possibly TRBD1 for D (6 bases). The receptor comes from a female donor in good health. Some clones in this sample may be carry-over from other donors' samples. CDR3 DNA: TGTGCCAGCAGCCCCGGGGGCAGAAAAAATGAAAAACTGTTTTTT. This gives the protein CASSPGGRKNEKLFF. The whole variable domain, remainder taken from reference TRBV28 and TRBJ1-4, is DVKVTQSSRYLVKRTGEKVFLECVQDMDHENMFWYRQDPGLGLRLIYFSYDVKMKEKGDIPEGYSVSREKKERFSLILESASTNQTSMYLCASSPGGRKNEKLFFGSGTQLSVL.